The next 2 T cell receptor beta chains were all read from a single sample in a study of T-cell memory formation after mild COVID-19. TCRdb fed the 5' RACE reads into MiXCR, producing one record per CDR3 protein. The data hold roughly 300,000 distinct CDR3 sequences, with 7.5% to 9.5% observed a single time. What was sequenced was PBMCs or a T cell subset sorted from them (not recorded which). The receptors were sampled from a man in his late teens or twenties who had mild COVID-19 (a few samples of this study predate the infection). Cell type and time point are not known.

In its sample, this clonotype was seen a few times. The V call is TRBV7-9, the J call TRBJ2-3, with TRBD2 identical over 10 bases. V gave up 3 bases and J gave up 5 bases; unmatched junction bases: 8. Germline V CDR1 and CDR2: SEHNR, FQNEAQ (reference sequence). The CDR3 covers 16 residues. CDR3 amino acids: CASSFRVAGGGDTQYF. The CDR3 bases are TGTGCCAGCAGCTTTCGAGTAGCGGGGGGCGGAGATACGCAGTATTTT.

This chain links TRBV27 with TRBJ2-7; D is unclear. Trimming took 8 bases from V and 3 from J, leaving 14 bases between them. The CDR3 sequence is 13 residues long. Germline V gene lookup returns CDR1 MNHEY and CDR2 SMNVEV (reference sequence). CDR3 residues: CASRPGWYYEQYF. Written as DNA, the CDR3 is TGTGCCAGCCGGCCAGGTTGGTACTACGAGCAGTACTTC.